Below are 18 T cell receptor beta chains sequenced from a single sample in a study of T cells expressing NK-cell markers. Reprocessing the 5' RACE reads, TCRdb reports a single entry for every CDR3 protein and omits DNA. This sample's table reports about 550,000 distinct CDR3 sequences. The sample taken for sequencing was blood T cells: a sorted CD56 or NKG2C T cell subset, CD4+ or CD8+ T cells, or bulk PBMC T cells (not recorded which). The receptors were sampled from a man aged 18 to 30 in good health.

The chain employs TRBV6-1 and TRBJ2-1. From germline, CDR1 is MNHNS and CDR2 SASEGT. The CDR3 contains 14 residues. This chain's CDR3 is CASTRQETYNEQFF.

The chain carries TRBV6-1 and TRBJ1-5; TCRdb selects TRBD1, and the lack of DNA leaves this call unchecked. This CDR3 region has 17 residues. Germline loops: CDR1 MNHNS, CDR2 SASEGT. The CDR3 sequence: CASSGLSSGAQYQPQHF.

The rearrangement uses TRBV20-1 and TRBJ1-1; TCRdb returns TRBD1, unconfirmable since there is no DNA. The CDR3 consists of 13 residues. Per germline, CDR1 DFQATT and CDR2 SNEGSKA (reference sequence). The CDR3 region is CSARPGWSAEAFF.

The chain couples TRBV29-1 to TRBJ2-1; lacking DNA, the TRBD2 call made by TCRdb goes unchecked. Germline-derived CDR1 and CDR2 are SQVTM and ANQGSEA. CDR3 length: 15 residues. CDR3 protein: CSVVGSGRVNNEQFF.

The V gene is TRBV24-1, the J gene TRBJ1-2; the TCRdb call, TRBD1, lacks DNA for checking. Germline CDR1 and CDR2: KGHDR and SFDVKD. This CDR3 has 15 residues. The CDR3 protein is CATSDTGQPLDGYTF.

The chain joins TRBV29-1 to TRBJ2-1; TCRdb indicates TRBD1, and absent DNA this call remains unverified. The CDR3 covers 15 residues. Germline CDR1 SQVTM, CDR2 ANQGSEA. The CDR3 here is CSVKGQGQGYNEQFF.

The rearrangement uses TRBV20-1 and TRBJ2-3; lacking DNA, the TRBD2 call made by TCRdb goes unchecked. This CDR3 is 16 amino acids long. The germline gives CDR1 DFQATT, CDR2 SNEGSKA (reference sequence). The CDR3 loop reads CSARARIAGGTDTQYF.

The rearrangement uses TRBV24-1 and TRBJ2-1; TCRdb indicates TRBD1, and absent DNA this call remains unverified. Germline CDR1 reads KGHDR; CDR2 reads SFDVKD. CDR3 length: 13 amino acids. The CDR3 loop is CATRKNRDNEQFF.

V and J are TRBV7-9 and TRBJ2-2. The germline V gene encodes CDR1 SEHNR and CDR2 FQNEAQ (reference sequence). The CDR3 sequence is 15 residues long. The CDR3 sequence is CASSPDGIETGELFF.

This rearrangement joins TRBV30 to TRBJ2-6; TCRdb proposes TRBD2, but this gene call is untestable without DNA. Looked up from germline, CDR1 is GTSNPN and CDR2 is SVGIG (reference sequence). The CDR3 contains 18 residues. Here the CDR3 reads CAWSAIRGSNSGANVLTF.

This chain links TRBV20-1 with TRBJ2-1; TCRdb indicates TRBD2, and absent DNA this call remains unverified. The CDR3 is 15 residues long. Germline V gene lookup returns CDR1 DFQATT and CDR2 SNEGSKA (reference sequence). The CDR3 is CSARRLAGIHNEQFF.

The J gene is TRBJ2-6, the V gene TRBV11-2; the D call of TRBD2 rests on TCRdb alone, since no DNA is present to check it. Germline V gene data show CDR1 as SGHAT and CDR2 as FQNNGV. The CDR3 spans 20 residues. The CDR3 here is CASSSPLAGGHTSGANVLTF.

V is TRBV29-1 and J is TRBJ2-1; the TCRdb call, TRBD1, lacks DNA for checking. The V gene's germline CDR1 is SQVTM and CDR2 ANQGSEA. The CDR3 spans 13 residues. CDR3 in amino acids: CSVRTGTDNEQFF.

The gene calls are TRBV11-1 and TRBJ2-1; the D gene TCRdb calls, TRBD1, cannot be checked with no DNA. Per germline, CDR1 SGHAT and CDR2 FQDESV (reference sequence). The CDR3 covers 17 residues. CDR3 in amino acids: CASSPGRRFSSYNEQFF.

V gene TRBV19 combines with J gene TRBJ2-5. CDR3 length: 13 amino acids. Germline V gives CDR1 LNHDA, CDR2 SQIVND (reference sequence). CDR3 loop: CASSVGYQETQYF.

The CDR3 spells CASSGMNTGELFF. J is TRBJ2-2 and V is TRBV5-1. Germline V gives CDR1 SGHRS, CDR2 YFSETQ. This CDR3 is built from 13 residues.

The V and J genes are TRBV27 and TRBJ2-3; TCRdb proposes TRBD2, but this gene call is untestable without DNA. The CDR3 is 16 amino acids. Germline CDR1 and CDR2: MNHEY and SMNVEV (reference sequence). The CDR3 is CASSFPSGSGTDTQYF.

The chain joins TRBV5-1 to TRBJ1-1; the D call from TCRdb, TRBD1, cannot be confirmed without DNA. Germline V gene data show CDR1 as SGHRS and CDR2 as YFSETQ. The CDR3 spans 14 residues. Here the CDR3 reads CASGPHPAVTEAFF.